Sequencing of this T cell receptor beta chain was carried out in a study of CD8+CD57+ T cells in acquired aplastic anemia. This clonotype showed up just once. Its antigen remains unidentified. TCR beta VDJ and CDR3 profiles were obtained from a genomic DNA template. MiXCR was run by TCRdb on the reads, yielding one entry per CDR3 protein. The data show fewer than 80,000 distinct CDR3 sequences, with roughly two thirds seen just once and roughly 80% held by the top ten. It was patients with CD8+CD57+ cell expansion by flow cytometry who were chosen for sequencing. All patients had severe acquired aplastic anemia. The germline CDR1 and CDR2 sequences are SNHLY and FYNNEI. V shed 5 bases, J shed 7 bases, and the junction held 3 bases outside the gene matches. There are 13 residues in the CDR3. Study-wide results and limits: No significant patient-versus-control difference appeared in CD8+ Simpson's diversity.

This chain joins TRBV2 and TRBJ2-1, with 9 bases that match TRBD1. This clonotype originated in a human donor with aplastic anemia. Sequencing was carried out using sorted CD4+, CD8+, or CD8+CD57+ T cells (not recorded which) from PBMCs. CDR3 DNA: TGTGCCAGCAGTCCCGGGACAGGGAATGAGCAGTTCTTC. Translation: CASSPGTGNEQFF. The full variable domain, in which reference TRBV2 and TRBJ2-1 provide the parts outside the CDR3, is EPEVTQTPSHQVTQMGQEVILRCVPISNHLYFYWYRQILGQKVEFLVSFYNNEISEKSEIFDDQFSVERPDGSNFTLKIRSTKLEDSAMYFCASSPGTGNEQFFGPGTRLTVL.